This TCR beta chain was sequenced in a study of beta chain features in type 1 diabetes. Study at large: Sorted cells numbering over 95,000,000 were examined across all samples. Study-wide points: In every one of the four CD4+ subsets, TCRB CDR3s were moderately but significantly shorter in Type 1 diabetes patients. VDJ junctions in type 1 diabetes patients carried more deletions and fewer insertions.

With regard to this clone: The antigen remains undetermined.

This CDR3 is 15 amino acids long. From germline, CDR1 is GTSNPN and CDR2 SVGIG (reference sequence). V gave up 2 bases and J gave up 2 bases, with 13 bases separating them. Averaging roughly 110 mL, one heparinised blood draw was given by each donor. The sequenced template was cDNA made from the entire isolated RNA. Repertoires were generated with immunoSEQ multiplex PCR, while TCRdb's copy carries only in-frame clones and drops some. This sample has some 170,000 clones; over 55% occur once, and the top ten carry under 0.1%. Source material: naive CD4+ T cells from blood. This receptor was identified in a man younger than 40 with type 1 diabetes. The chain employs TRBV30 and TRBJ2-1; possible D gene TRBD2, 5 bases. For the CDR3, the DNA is TGTGCCTGGAGTCCCCCCTCGGGAACCTACAATGAGCAGTTCTTC. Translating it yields CAWSPPSGTYNEQFF.